The 23 T cell receptor beta chains below all came from one sample that was sequenced in a study of blood T cell repertoires in COVID-19. The data were produced by immunoSEQ multiplex PCR, yet TCRdb's version contains in-frame clones alone and is incomplete. The profile covers approximately 150,000 clones, with about 86% appearing a single time and around 8.2% taken by the ten largest. The specimen sequenced was peripheral blood. Receptors were obtained from a woman between 55 and 75 years old with acute or convalescent COVID-19.

This clone was seen a single time. The CDR3 bases are TGTGCCAGCAGCCAAGATCTGGCTAGCGGACCCCCTTACGAGCAGTACTTC. The encoded protein is CASSQDLASGPPYEQYF. The rearrangement links TRBV14 to TRBJ2-7, with 7 bases that match TRBD2. Per the germline V gene, CDR1 is SGHDN and CDR2 is FVKESK. The V segment lost 0 bases and the J segment 4 bases; nucleotides outside the gene matches: 12. The CDR3 extends over 17 amino acids.

The chain recombines TRBV19 with TRBJ2-7; weak D call: TRBD2 (6 bases). The CDR3 sequence is 15 residues long. Per germline, CDR1 LNHDA and CDR2 SQIVND (reference sequence). Trimming removed 7 bases at V and 1 base at J, with 17 bases between. CDR3 protein: CASTREWQGSYEQYF. The CDR3 region has the DNA TGTGCCAGTACCCGGGAGTGGCAGGGTTCCTACGAGCAGTACTTC.

The chain recombines TRBV6-2 or TRBV6-3 with TRBJ1-1; 7 bases match TRBD1. Trimming took 6 bases from V and 1 from J; bases not matched to a gene: 5. The CDR3 runs 14 residues. Per the germline V gene, CDR1 is MNHEY and CDR2 is SVGEGT. DNA for the CDR3: TGTGCCAGCAGCCTCCGGGACAGGAACACTGAAGCTTTCTTT. Translated: CASSLRDRNTEAFF.

The chain couples TRBV6-2 or TRBV6-3 to TRBJ2-1, with a tentative D call TRBD2 (6 bases). CDR1 is MNHEY, CDR2 SVGEGT, per germline. Trimming left V 2 bases short and J 4 bases short, with 9 bases between. This CDR3 has 14 amino acids. The CDR3: CASSYEGLYNEQFF. The CDR3 region has the DNA TGTGCCAGCAGTTACGAGGGACTTTACAATGAGCAGTTCTTC.

The V gene is TRBV5-6, the J gene TRBJ1-3; maybe TRBD1 (5 bases). Germline V gene sequence: CDR1 SGHDT, CDR2 YYEEEE. Trimming pared 4 bases from V and 4 bases from J, leaving 18 bases between. The CDR3 loop spans 16 amino acids. CDR3 coding DNA: TGTGCCAGCAGCCAAGATGACAGACTCTTCGGAAACACCATATATTTT. The encoded protein is CASSQDDRLFGNTIYF.

V and J are TRBV16 and TRBJ2-1, with TRBD2 identical over 11 bases. The trim removed 3 bases at V and 7 bases at J, leaving 5 bases unmatched. In germline, CDR1 is KGHSY, CDR2 FQNENV. The CDR3 length is 15 residues. The CDR3: CASSHSGGAGNEQFF. CDR3 sequence (DNA): TGTGCCAGCAGCCATAGCGGGGGGGCTGGTAATGAGCAGTTCTTC.

The rearrangement links TRBV28 to TRBJ1-2; D call uncertain. V lost 4 bases and J 3 bases, leaving 15 bases between the germline ends. This CDR3 contains 15 residues. Germline assignment: CDR1 MDHEN and CDR2 SYDVKM. CDR3 DNA sequence: TGTGCCAGCAGTTCTCCCACCTACGGGTACTATGGCTACACCTTC. Its translation is CASSSPTYGYYGYTF.

This clone was seen only once. The chain employs TRBV9 and TRBJ2-3; perhaps TRBD1 as D (5 bases). The ends were cut back, 0 bases at V and 2 bases at J, with 10 bases in the middle. Germline assignment: CDR1 SGDLS and CDR2 YYNGEE. The CDR3 consists of 15 residues. The CDR3 spells CASSVDIGHTDTQYF. CDR3 DNA: TGTGCCAGCAGCGTAGACATCGGACACACAGATACGCAGTATTTT.

CDR3 sequence (DNA): TGTGCCTGGAGCCCACAGACGGACACCATATATTTT. Protein product: CAWSPQTDTIYF. V is TRBV30 and J is TRBJ1-3, with D hard to call. Germline-derived CDR1 and CDR2 are GTSNPN and SVGIG (reference sequence). Trimming took off 3 bases at V and 8 bases at J, with 11 bases between the two ends. This CDR3 comprises 12 residues.

The V call is TRBV5-1, the J call TRBJ2-5, with D possibly matching TRBD2 (5 bases). V lost 2 bases and J 2 bases, leaving 10 bases between the germline ends. Germline V lookup: CDR1 SGHRS, CDR2 YFSETQ. The CDR3 consists of 14 residues. The CDR3 nucleotides are TGCGCCAGCAGCTTCGTTACTAGTCAAGAGACCCAGTACTTC. Translation gives CASSFVTSQETQYF.

The chain links TRBV11-2 to TRBJ1-4, with D unresolved. CDR1 SGHAT and CDR2 FQNNGV come from the germline V gene. Trimming cost V 0 bases and J 8 bases, with 13 bases left between them. This CDR3 comprises 15 residues. DNA of the CDR3: TGTGCCAGCAGCTTAGATCAGAGGGTTACGGAAAAACTGTTTTTT. Its translation: CASSLDQRVTEKLFF.

The chain carries TRBV28 and TRBJ2-7; weak D call: TRBD1 (5 bases). The CDR3 length is 15 residues. CDR1 is MDHEN, CDR2 SYDVKM, per germline. V was clipped by 6 bases and J by 6 bases, with 21 bases between them. The CDR3 is CASRQPEDSFPEQYF. The CDR3 nucleotides read TGTGCCAGCAGGCAACCCGAAGACAGCTTCCCCGAGCAGTACTTC.

This rearrangement joins TRBV6-6 to TRBJ1-5; the D is unclear. Germline V CDR1 and CDR2: MNHNY, SVGAGI (reference sequence). This CDR3 region has 15 residues. V lost 6 bases and J 0 bases, leaving 12 bases between the germline ends. The CDR3 region has the DNA TGTGCCAGCAGCCCCGACACGCGTAGCAATCAGCCCCAGCATTTT. It encodes CASSPDTRSNQPQHF.

The rearrangement joins TRBV5-1 to TRBJ1-1, with TRBD1 as a possible D gene (5 bases). Germline V gene lookup returns CDR1 SGHRS and CDR2 YFSETQ. This CDR3 comprises 16 residues. Trimming removed 2 bases at V and 1 base at J, with 15 bases between. The CDR3 loop is CASSFSQAIRNTEAFF. CDR3 DNA sequence: TGCGCCAGCAGCTTCTCACAGGCCATTCGGAACACTGAAGCTTTCTTT.

The chain joins TRBV4-3 to TRBJ2-6; a weak D match, TRBD2 (7 bases). This CDR3 is built from 17 residues. With 4 bases removed from V and 1 base from J, the gap between germline ends came to 14 bases. The germline CDR1 and CDR2 sequences are LGHNA and YSLEER. The CDR3 nucleotides are TGCGCCAGCAGCCCGGGGGGAACAGGGTCTGGGGCCAACGTCCTGACTTTC. This gives the protein CASSPGGTGSGANVLTF.

V is TRBV5-1 and J is TRBJ2-2; the D is unclear. V lost 7 bases to trimming and J lost 8 bases, with 21 bases between them. Germline lookup yields CDR1 SGHRS and CDR2 YFSETQ. The CDR3 extends over 15 amino acids. This CDR3 is CASRDALGGGGELFF. Written as DNA, the CDR3 is TGCGCCAGCCGCGACGCTTTAGGCGGCGGTGGGGAGCTGTTTTTT.

The chain couples TRBV7-8 to TRBJ2-5, with 7 bases lining up with TRBD1. Germline CDR1 and CDR2: SGHVS and FQNEAQ. J lost 1 base, V lost 6 bases, and 5 bases had no gene match. The CDR3 loop spans 14 amino acids. CDR3 sequence reads: CASRSGQVQETQYF. The DNA for the CDR3 is TGTGCCAGCAGATCCGGACAGGTCCAAGAGACCCAGTACTTC.

The chain employs TRBV4-1 and TRBJ2-5; 9 bases match TRBD1. V dropped 4 bases and J dropped 5; count of bases not matched to a gene: 11. The CDR3 covers 16 residues. The germline V gene has CDR1 MGHRA and CDR2 YSYEKL. CDR3 nucleotides: TGCGCCAGCAGCCCCACTGGACAGGGGCGCGCGGAGACCCAGTACTTC. This encodes CASSPTGQGRAETQYF.

The J gene is TRBJ2-7, the V gene TRBV9, with D unclear. The CDR3 loop spans 13 amino acids. From germline, CDR1 is SGDLS and CDR2 YYNGEE. Trimming shortened V by 3 bases and J by 7 bases, and 14 bases separated the two germline ends. The CDR3 DNA is TGTGCCAGCAGCGGCGGAATACTAAGTGAGCAGTACTTC. Protein: CASSGGILSEQYF.

The gene calls are TRBV11-3 and TRBJ2-7; TRBD1 aligns across 8 bases. V lost 5 bases, J lost 2 bases, and 8 bases stayed unmatched. In germline, CDR1 is SGHNT, CDR2 YENEEA. This CDR3 is built from 15 residues. The CDR3 DNA reads as TGTGCCAGCAGCCCAAAGGGGACAGGCACCTACGAGCAGTACTTC. Protein sequence: CASSPKGTGTYEQYF. The full variable domain, rest sourced from reference TRBV11-3 and TRBJ2-7, is EAGVVQSPRYKIIEKKQPVAFWCNPISGHNTLYWYLQNLGQGPELLIRYENEEAVDDSQLPKDRFSAERLKGVDSTLKIQPAELGDSAVYLCASSPKGTGTYEQYFGPGTRLTVT.

CDR3 loop: CASSQTGDREQFF. The CDR3, as DNA: TGCGCCAGCAGCCAGACAGGGGATCGGGAGCAGTTCTTC. The chain links TRBV5-1 to TRBJ2-1; 8 bases are a match to TRBD1. This CDR3 has 13 residues. Germline CDR1 is SGHRS and CDR2 is YFSETQ. J lost 10 bases, V lost 4 bases, and 7 bases had no gene match.

Only one count was recorded for this clone. This sequence joins TRBV14 and TRBJ1-2; D possibly corresponds to TRBD1 (6 bases). CDR1 and CDR2 from the germline V gene are SGHDN and FVKESK. The CDR3 contains 15 residues. The V and J ends lost 1 base and 0 bases respectively, with 9 bases between them. CDR3 coding DNA: TGTGCCAGCAGCCAAGGGACAGTAGCTAACTATGGCTACACCTTC. Amino acids: CASSQGTVANYGYTF.

The V and J genes are TRBV9 and TRBJ2-2, with 8 bases lining up with TRBD2. CDR1 is SGDLS, CDR2 YYNGEE, per germline. V lost 2 bases to trimming and J lost 0 bases; unmatched junction nucleotides: 3. The CDR3 sequence is 16 residues long. The CDR3 DNA follows: TGTGCCAGCAGCGTCTCGGGGGGGCCGAACACCGGGGAGCTGTTTTTT. Encoded protein: CASSVSGGPNTGELFF.